This T cell receptor (beta chain) was obtained from a study of CD8 T cells in ankylosing spondylitis. Findings and limits, study-wide: Disease-linked clones were found to be CD8+ and relatively rare in peripheral blood. Typical of ankylosing spondylitis blood, it appeared, was a TCR beta motif of eight highly homologous variants. In the blood and synovial fluid of reactive arthritis, some motif variants had been previously reported. Reports say disease-linked clones showed up significantly more in matched ankylosing spondylitis synovial fluid.

In this sample, this clonotype turned up a few times. The antigen is undetermined. Each TCR beta library was made by quantitative 5'-RACE that incorporated molecular barcodes. In TCRdb, the 5' RACE reads were re-called with MiXCR into one record per CDR3 protein. The repertoire holds 650,000 to 800,000 distinct CDR3 sequences, with around 20% as singletons. This sequence originates from a male donor with ankylosing spondylitis. Sequences were obtained from blood, either unsorted or a sorted T cell fraction (not recorded which).

This CDR3 is CASKSLTGHEQYF. Here the CDR3 DNA reads TGTGCCAGCAAGTCCTTGACAGGGCACGAGCAGTACTTC. The rearrangement links TRBV6-6 to TRBJ2-7, with 7 bases aligning to TRBD1. This CDR3 comprises 13 residues. Germline CDR1 MNHNY, CDR2 SVGAGI (reference sequence). V shed 7 bases and J 5 bases; nucleotides not matched to a gene: 8.